This paragraph reports one TCR beta chain. Assay used: immunoSEQ multiplex PCR; TCRdb lists only in-frame clones, some missing. Of roughly 57,000 clones in the sample, about 89% were seen once. The data derive from a study of early stage breast cancer tumors. Looking at the study overall: Most invasive tumors, about 70% of the 16, were ER+/PR+/HER2-.

This CDR3 is 18 amino acids long. Trimming took 4 bases from V and 2 from J; bases not matched to a gene: 12. Germline CDR1 is GTSNPN and CDR2 is SVGIG (reference sequence). Sequencing was carried out using blood. The chain uses TRBV30 and TRBJ2-3; 13 positions agree with TRBD2. This TCR derives from a person between 65 and 79 years old with breast cancer. The CDR3 DNA is TGTGCCTGGATGGGGATGACTAGCGGGGGGAGTTACACAGATACGCAGTATTTT. This sequence encodes CAWMGMTSGGSYTDTQYF.